Each of the 17 T cell receptor beta chains below was sequenced from the same sample in a study of identical twins. One entry per CDR3 protein, called by TCRdb with MiXCR from the 5' RACE reads. Of 450,000 or so distinct CDR3 sequences listed, 20% to 30% were seen once; the top ten hold 2.9%. These records were also assigned to another study, of T cells expressing NK-cell markers.

Sequencing was done on a sample of CD4+ T cells sorted from blood. These receptors came from a woman under 30 in good health.

This clonotype was counted between two and nine times. This chain uses TRBV7-2 with TRBJ1-2; 9 nucleotides match TRBD1. This CDR3 comprises 16 residues. CDR1 is SGHTA, CDR2 FQGNSA, per germline. The V and J ends lost 5 bases and 4 bases, in that order; junction bases with no gene match: 11. The CDR3: CASSRGTGLGAYGYTF. The CDR3, as DNA: TGTGCCAGCAGCAGAGGGACAGGGTTAGGCGCCTATGGCTACACCTTC.

There are a few counts of this clonotype. The V gene is TRBV6-5, the J gene TRBJ2-7; the D is unclear. V was shortened by 1 base and J by 4 bases, with 20 bases between the two germline ends. The CDR3 contains 17 residues. Per germline, CDR1 MNHEY and CDR2 SVGAGI. The CDR3 is CASSYYARNDPFYEQYF. In DNA, the CDR3 is TGTGCCAGCAGTTACTACGCCAGAAACGACCCATTTTACGAGCAGTACTTC.

This clonotype occurred a few times. V and J are TRBV12-3 or TRBV12-4 and TRBJ2-1; perhaps TRBD2 as D (6 bases). Trimming left V 6 bases short and J 10 bases short, with 22 bases between. The CDR3 sequence is 15 residues long. CDR3 sequence (DNA): TGTGCCAGCAGACCACTCGGCGCGGGAAGATACGAGCAGTTCTTC. Translating gives CASRPLGAGRYEQFF.

This clonotype turned up a few times. The chain combines TRBV11-2 with TRBJ2-1; the match to TRBD2 covers 8 bases. There are 15 residues in the CDR3. Germline assignment: CDR1 SGHAT and CDR2 FQNNGV. After removal of 3 bases from V and 2 bases from J, the junction contained 3 bases not matched to a gene. The CDR3 coding sequence is TGTGCCAGCAGCTTTAGCGGGACCGCCTACAATGAGCAGTTCTTC. This codes for CASSFSGTAYNEQFF.

This chain connects TRBV5-4 to TRBJ2-6; the D is unclear. The CDR3 extends over 17 amino acids. Germline CDR1 is SGHNT and CDR2 is YYREEE (reference sequence). The V gene lost 1 base and the J gene lost 0 bases, with 11 bases spanning the gap. The CDR3 nucleotides read TGTGCCAGCAGCTTGCAGGTTATCATCTCTGGGGCCAACGTCCTGACTTTC. Its translation is CASSLQVIISGANVLTF.

The chain is built from TRBV10-3 and TRBJ2-1; 7 bases agree with TRBD2. Germline loops: CDR1 ENHRY, CDR2 SYGVKD. The V and J ends lost 0 bases and 2 bases, in that order; junction bases with no gene match: 4. The CDR3 contains 16 residues. CDR3 sequence: CAISESILATYNEQFF. The DNA of the CDR3 is TGTGCCATCAGTGAGTCGATACTAGCGACCTACAATGAGCAGTTCTTC.

There are a few counts of this clonotype. This chain connects TRBV3-1 to TRBJ2-7; weak D call: TRBD1 (6 bases). This CDR3 has 13 amino acids. V lost 5 bases, J lost 6 bases, and 14 bases lay in between. CDR1 is LGHDT and CDR2 is YNNKEL in the germline V gene (reference sequence). DNA of the CDR3: TGTGCCAGCAGCTTAAGGGACACCGGCGAGCAGTACTTC. Translation: CASSLRDTGEQYF.

This clonotype was counted only a few times. The chain links TRBV12-3 or TRBV12-4 to TRBJ2-7; a weak D match, TRBD2 (6 bases). The CDR3 loop spans 15 amino acids. Deletions cut 3 bases from V and 0 bases from J, with 12 bases between. CDR3 DNA sequence: TGTGCCAGCAGTTTCCGGCTAGCGCACTCCTACGAGCAGTACTTC. Its protein product is CASSFRLAHSYEQYF.

The CDR3, as DNA: TGTACCTTCAGTTTTCCCGGGGTTACAGCGGGAGTGGTATACGAGCAGTACTTC. The encoded protein is CTFSFPGVTAGVVYEQYF. This chain uses TRBV12-3 or TRBV12-4 with TRBJ2-7; 8 positions match TRBD2. The CDR3 loop spans 18 amino acids.

This sequence joins TRBV20-1 and TRBJ1-6, with 9 positions matching TRBD1. The CDR3 is 15 amino acids. Germline trimming cut 6 bases from V and 13 bases from J; bases unmatched to any gene: 16. The germline CDR1 and CDR2 sequences are DFQATT and SNEGSKA (reference sequence). The CDR3 loop reads CSALQGAIIYPPLHF. The DNA of the CDR3 is TGCAGTGCCTTACAGGGGGCGATAATTTACCCTCCCCTCCACTTT.

Only a few counts were recorded for this clonotype. The CDR3 region is CATRQMFGGAYNEQFF. The CDR3 DNA reads as TGTGCCACCAGACAAATGTTCGGCGGGGCGTACAATGAGCAGTTCTTC. The rearrangement joins TRBV6-1 to TRBJ2-1; the D gene is possibly TRBD2 (6 bases). The CDR3 totals 16 residues. Trimming stripped 10 bases from V and 4 bases from J, with 23 bases between. Germline CDR1 is MNHNS and CDR2 is SASEGT.

In this sample, this clonotype turned up a few times. This chain links TRBV7-9 with TRBJ1-2, with 8 bases lining up with TRBD1. CDR3 length: 16 amino acids. Germline V gene data show CDR1 as SEHNR and CDR2 as FQNEAQ (reference sequence). V gave up 3 bases and J gave up 4 bases; unmatched junction bases: 10. In DNA form, the CDR3 reads TGTGCCAGCAGCTTCATACAAGGACAGGGTCGCTATGGCTACACCTTC. It is translated as CASSFIQGQGRYGYTF.

This clonotype was found a few times. This chain connects TRBV5-1 to TRBJ2-5; D might be TRBD2 (6 bases). This CDR3 is 14 amino acids long. Trimming pared 0 bases from V and 7 bases from J, leaving 13 bases between. Germline CDR1 and CDR2: SGHRS and YFSETQ. CDR3 DNA sequence: TGCGCCAGCAGCTTGGAGGAGGGAAGAGGGACCCAGTACTTC. Translating gives CASSLEEGRGTQYF. The full variable domain, in which reference TRBV5-1 and TRBJ2-5 provide the parts outside the CDR3, is KAGVTQTPRYLIKTRGQQVTLSCSPISGHRSVSWYQQTPGQGLQFLFEYFSETQRNKGNFPGRFSGRQFSNSRSEMNVSTLELGDSALYLCASSLEEGRGTQYFGPGTRLLVL.

The gene calls are TRBV10-3 and TRBJ1-1; 10 bases fit TRBD1. The CDR3 is 14 amino acids. Germline CDR1 ENHRY, CDR2 SYGVKD. V shed 4 bases, J shed 5 bases, and the junction held 4 bases outside the gene matches. In DNA form, the CDR3 reads TGTGCCATCAGTGTCGGGACAGGGGAGACTGAAGCTTTCTTT. This codes for CAISVGTGETEAFF.

This clonotype was counted only a few times. The chain couples TRBV20-1 to TRBJ2-6, with D uncertain. The CDR3 totals 15 residues. The V gene lost 0 bases and the J gene lost 1 base, with 7 bases spanning the gap. In germline, CDR1 is DFQATT, CDR2 SNEGSKA (reference sequence). CDR3 sequence (DNA): TGCAGTGCTAGAGATGCCTATTCTGGGGCCAACGTCCTGACTTTC. It codes for CSARDAYSGANVLTF.

The table lists this clonotype with a few counts. The chain joins TRBV12-3 or TRBV12-4 to TRBJ2-5; D call uncertain. The CDR3 is 10 amino acids. Trimming took off 6 bases at V and 4 bases at J, with 3 bases between the two ends. The CDR3 DNA is TGTGCCAGCAGCATAGAGACCCAGTACTTC. This translates into CASSIETQYF.

The chain carries TRBV12-3 or TRBV12-4 and TRBJ2-2; D is possibly TRBD1 (6 bases). V was cut by 6 bases and J by 3 bases, with 14 bases left in between. This CDR3 region has 15 residues. DNA of the CDR3: TGTGCCAGCAGAGCCGGGACACGGTACACCGGGGAGCTGTTTTTT. Protein product: CASRAGTRYTGELFF.